This T cell receptor beta chain was obtained from a study of T cells in localized non-small cell lung cancer. General study points: The study linked higher blood T cell density to longer overall survival.

Notes on this clone: Its target is not known.

Germline CDR1 and CDR2: SGHTA and FQGNSA. Trimming left V 5 bases short and J 1 base short, with 14 bases between. The CDR3 loop spans 15 amino acids. Profiled with immunoSEQ multiplex PCR; TCRdb holds only in-frame clones, not every one. Among about 33,000 clones, roughly 88% were seen once, and the ten largest hold around 4%. The rearrangement joins TRBV7-2 to TRBJ1-2, with a possible D match to TRBD1 (6 bases). The source is a man aged 40 to 70 with stage I lung adenocarcinoma. The sequencing used peripheral blood, collected before any cancer treatment. The CDR3 DNA reads TGTGCCAGCAGCCCCCAGAGGACAGTTAACTATGGCTACACCTTC. Translating it yields CASSPQRTVNYGYTF.